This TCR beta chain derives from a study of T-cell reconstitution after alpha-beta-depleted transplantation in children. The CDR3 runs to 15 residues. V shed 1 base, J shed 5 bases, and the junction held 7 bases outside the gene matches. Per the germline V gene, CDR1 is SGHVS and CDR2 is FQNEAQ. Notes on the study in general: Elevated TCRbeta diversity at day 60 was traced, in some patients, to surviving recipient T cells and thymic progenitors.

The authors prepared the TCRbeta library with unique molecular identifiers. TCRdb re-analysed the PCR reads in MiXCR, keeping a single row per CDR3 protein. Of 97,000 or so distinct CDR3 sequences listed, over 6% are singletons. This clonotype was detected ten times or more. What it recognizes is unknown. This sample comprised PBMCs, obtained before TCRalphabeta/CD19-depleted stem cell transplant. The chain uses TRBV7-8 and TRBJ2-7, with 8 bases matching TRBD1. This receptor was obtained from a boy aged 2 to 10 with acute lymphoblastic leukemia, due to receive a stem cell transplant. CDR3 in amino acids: CASSLDIGQGHEQYF. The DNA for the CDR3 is TGTGCCAGCAGCTTAGATATCGGACAGGGCCACGAGCAGTACTTC.